This is a list of T cell receptor beta chains from one sample in a study of blood T cells in healthy people across ages. TCRdb processed the 5' RACE reads anew with MiXCR; each CDR3 protein has one entry. The sample carries 650,000 to 1,000,000 distinct CDR3 sequences, 36% recorded once. The sequencing input was blood. These receptors were obtained from a man between 18 and 29 years old in good health. The CDR3 runs from the conserved cysteine through the conserved F or W. D genes are given only for firm matches. Clone size is not always given. Where it is, it says once, few, many or a class for expanded clones.

>TRBV6-6|few|-|TRBJ2-5
TGTGCCAGCAGTTATGGGTCCGATCAAGAGACCCAGTACTTC
CASSYGSDQETQYF
>TRBV25-1|few|TRBD1|TRBJ1-2
TGTGCCAGCAGTGACCGACAGGGTAGAGTTAGTGGCTACACCTTC
CASSDRQGRVSGYTF
>TRBV5-1|-|-|TRBJ2-7
TGCGCCAGCAGCCTGATATTGGGCCACGAGCAGTACTTC
CASSLILGHEQYF
>TRBV2|-|TRBD1|TRBJ1-5
TGTGCCAGCAGTGAGGGCCGGGACAGGGGCAATCAGCCCCAGCATTTT
CASSEGRDRGNQPQHF
>TRBV25-1|-|-|TRBJ2-5
TGTGCCAGCAGTGAAGTCGAGGGAAGGGTGGCCCAGTACTTC
CASSEVEGRVAQYF
>TRBV10-3|many|-|TRBJ2-5
TGTGCCATCAGCCTAGGGGAGACCCAGTACTTC
CAISLGETQYF
>TRBV4-1|-|-|TRBJ1-2
TGCGCCAGCAGCCAAGACCGCACAGCAGGCACCCTCTATGGCTACACCTTC
CASSQDRTAGTLYGYTF
>TRBV10-3|once|-|TRBJ2-3
TGTGCCATCGGGGAGACAGACCTTGCAGATACGCAGTATTTT
CAIGETDLADTQYF
>TRBV12-3/TRBV12-4|once|TRBD1|TRBJ1-1
TGTGCCAGCAGTTCCTCCTCCAGGACAGGGTCAACAGTAGGTCACGCTTTCTTT
CASSSSSRTGSTVGHAFF
>TRBV5-1|-|-|TRBJ2-1
TGCGCCAGCAGCTTGGGGGCAGAGTACAATGAGCAGTTCTTC
CASSLGAEYNEQFF
>TRBV5-1|few|-|TRBJ2-7
TGCGCCAGCAGCCCCGGGGGGACAGCTTTCTACGAGCAGTACTTC
CASSPGGTAFYEQYF
>TRBV6-5|-|TRBD2|TRBJ2-4
TGTGCCAGCAGCCTCGGGGGGGCCGGCAAAAACATTCAGTACTTC
CASSLGGAGKNIQYF
>TRBV6-2/TRBV6-3|few|TRBD2|TRBJ2-3
TGTGCCAGCAGTTACTCGACTAGCGGGGGCGCGACTAGCACAGATACGCAGTATTTT
CASSYSTSGGATSTDTQYF
>TRBV7-2|many|-|TRBJ1-5
TGTGCCAGCAGCTTAACTTATAGCAATCAGCCCCAGCATTTT
CASSLTYSNQPQHF
>TRBV4-3|-|-|TRBJ1-1
TGCGCCAGCAGCGCCCGATGGGGGGGTCGTCCTGGAAACACTGAAGCTTTCTTT
CASSARWGGRPGNTEAFF
>TRBV14|-|-|TRBJ2-3
TGTGCCAGCAGCCAAGACCTCAAGGATATGCAGTATTTT
CASSQDLKDMQYF
>TRBV5-1|-|-|TRBJ2-5
TGCGCCAGCAGCTTGGTTTTAGATAAAGAGACCCAGTACTTC
CASSLVLDKETQYF
>TRBV12-3/TRBV12-4|-|TRBD1|TRBJ1-2
TGTGCCAGCAGCGTGGACAGGGCTAACTATGGCTACACCTTC
CASSVDRANYGYTF